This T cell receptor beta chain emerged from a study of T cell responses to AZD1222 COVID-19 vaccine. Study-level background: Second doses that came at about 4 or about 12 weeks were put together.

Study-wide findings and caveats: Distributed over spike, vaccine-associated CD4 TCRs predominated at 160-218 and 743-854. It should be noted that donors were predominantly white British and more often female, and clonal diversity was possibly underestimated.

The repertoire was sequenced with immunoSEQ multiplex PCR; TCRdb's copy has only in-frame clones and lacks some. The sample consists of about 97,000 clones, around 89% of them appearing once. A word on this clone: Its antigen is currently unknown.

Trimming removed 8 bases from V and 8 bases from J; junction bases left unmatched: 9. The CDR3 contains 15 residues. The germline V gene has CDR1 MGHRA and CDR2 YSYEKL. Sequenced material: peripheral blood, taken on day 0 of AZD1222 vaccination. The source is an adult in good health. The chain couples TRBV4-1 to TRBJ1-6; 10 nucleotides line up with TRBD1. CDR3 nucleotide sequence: TGCGCCAGCTCAAACCGACAGGGGGCTGATTCACCCCTCCACTTT. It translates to CASSNRQGADSPLHF.